The 15 T cell receptor beta chains below all came from one sample that was sequenced in a study of T cells in localized non-small cell lung cancer. The assay was immunoSEQ multiplex PCR, and TCRdb's table has in-frame clones only and misses some. Among tens of thousands of clones listed, roughly 87% were seen once. The source was peripheral blood, collected before any cancer treatment. Receptors originate from a male donor aged 60 or over with stage III squamous cell lung carcinoma.

The V and J genes are TRBV12-5 and TRBJ2-1; a weak D match, TRBD2 (5 bases). Germline-derived CDR1 and CDR2 are LGHNT and FRNRAP. With 1 base removed from V and 11 bases from J, the gap between germline ends came to 6 bases. There are 11 residues in the CDR3. The CDR3 reads CASGLGGKQFF. CDR3 bases: TGTGCTAGTGGTTTGGGAGGGAAGCAGTTCTTC. The whole variable domain, filled in from reference TRBV12-5 and TRBJ2-1, reads DARVTQTPRHKVTEMGQEVTMRCQPILGHNTVFWYRQTMMQGLELLAYFRNRAPLDDSGMPKDRFSAEMPDATLATLKIQPSEPRDSAVYFCASGLGGKQFFGPGTRLTVL.

The chain recombines TRBV7-3 with TRBJ1-1; D might be TRBD1 (5 bases). This CDR3 has 14 amino acids. Germline CDR1 and CDR2: SGHTA and FQGTGA. Trimming pared 5 bases from V and 0 bases from J, leaving 10 bases between. The CDR3 is CASSAGGLNTEAFF. The CDR3 DNA reads TGTGCCAGCAGCGCCGGGGGGTTGAACACTGAAGCTTTCTTT.

This sequence joins TRBV7-9 and TRBJ1-6; D gene uncertain. The CDR3 is 14 residues long. CDR1 is SEHNR, CDR2 FQNEAQ, per germline (reference sequence). V lost 5 bases and J lost 9, with 14 bases in between. CDR3 DNA: TGTGCCAGCAGCGATGCACGGGAGGGTTCACCCCTCCACTTT. Translation: CASSDAREGSPLHF.

The genes are TRBV4-1 and TRBJ2-5, with 12 positions matching TRBD2. The CDR3 sequence is 16 residues long. V lost 2 bases to trimming and J lost 4 bases; unmatched junction nucleotides: 5. Germline V gives CDR1 MGHRA, CDR2 YSYEKL. The CDR3: CASSQPLAGGPETQYF. CDR3 coding DNA: TGCGCCAGCAGCCAACCCCTAGCGGGGGGGCCAGAGACCCAGTACTTC.

The chain employs TRBV11-2 and TRBJ2-1; D not resolved. V gave up 5 bases and J gave up 6 bases, with 5 bases separating them. Germline CDR1 SGHAT, CDR2 FQNNGV. CDR3 size: 11 residues. CDR3 protein: CASSLLNEQFF. The CDR3 DNA reads as TGTGCCAGCAGCCTCCTCAATGAGCAGTTCTTC. Looking up the rest from reference TRBV11-2 and TRBJ2-1 gives the full variable domain: EAGVAQSPRYKIIEKRQSVAFWCNPISGHATLYWYQQILGQGPKLLIQFQNNGVVDDSQLPKDRFSAERLKGVDSTLKIQPAKLEDSAVYLCASSLLNEQFFGPGTRLTVL.

The chain combines TRBV15 with TRBJ2-7, with D unresolved. CDR3 length: 12 residues. V lost 3 bases, J lost 4 bases, and 7 bases lay in between. Germline CDR1 LNHNV, CDR2 YYDKDF (reference sequence). The CDR3 DNA reads as TGTGCCACCAGCAGGACCCTATACGAGCAGTACTTC. Translation gives CATSRTLYEQYF.

The chain carries TRBV6-5 and TRBJ1-4; D remains unclear. Trimming cost V 5 bases and J 10 bases, with 14 bases left between them. The CDR3 runs to 13 residues. The germline gives CDR1 MNHEY, CDR2 SVGAGI. CDR3 sequence reads: CASSIDWGRKLFF. The CDR3 DNA reads TGTGCCAGCAGTATCGACTGGGGTAGAAAACTGTTTTTT.

There are a few counts of this clone. CDR3 loop: CASRGTASGYTF. The CDR3 DNA sequence: TGTGCCAGCAGAGGGACAGCAAGCGGCTACACCTTC. This chain connects TRBV2 to TRBJ1-2; TRBD1 matches 7 bases. Germline CDR1 reads SNHLY; CDR2 reads FYNNEI. V was pared by 6 bases and J by 8 bases, with 6 bases of the junction left unmatched. There are 12 residues in the CDR3. Complete variable domain (other parts from reference TRBV2 and TRBJ1-2): EPEVTQTPSHQVTQMGQEVILRCVPISNHLYFYWYRQILGQKVEFLVSFYNNEISEKSEIFDDQFSVERPDGSNFTLKIRSTKLEDSAMYFCASRGTASGYTFGSGTRLTVV.

This sequence joins TRBV10-3 and TRBJ2-5; weak D call: TRBD2 (6 bases). CDR1 and CDR2 from the germline V gene are ENHRY and SYGVKD. The CDR3 has 13 residues. The V gene lost 3 bases and the J gene lost 5 bases, with 10 bases spanning the gap. The CDR3 here is CAISDREEETQYF. As DNA, the CDR3 is TGTGCCATCAGTGATAGGGAGGAGGAGACCCAGTACTTC.

This clone has just a few counts. The J gene is TRBJ1-1, the V gene TRBV30, with no clear D. V was shortened by 3 bases and J by 9 bases, with 11 bases between the two germline ends. From germline, CDR1 is GTSNPN and CDR2 SVGIG (reference sequence). The CDR3 runs 11 residues. The CDR3 DNA reads as TGTGCCTGGAGGAGGGAATCTAAAGCTTTCTTT. This gives the protein CAWRRESKAFF.

This chain connects TRBV2 to TRBJ1-1, with D uncertain. This CDR3 has 16 residues. The V end was cut by 2 bases, the J end by 2 bases, with 15 bases between. The germline CDR1 and CDR2 sequences are SNHLY and FYNNEI. CDR3 loop: CASSERVKVFNTEAFF. CDR3 nucleotide sequence: TGTGCCAGCAGTGAAAGGGTGAAAGTGTTTAACACTGAAGCTTTCTTT.

This chain links TRBV5-1 with TRBJ2-3; D ambiguous. Trimming left V 3 bases short and J 5 bases short, with 7 bases between. The CDR3 contains 12 residues. The germline V gene encodes CDR1 SGHRS and CDR2 YFSETQ. In nucleotides, the CDR3 is TGCGCCAGCAGCTCCGGAAAAGATACGCAGTATTTT. It specifies CASSSGKDTQYF.

This clone appeared a few times. The rearrangement links TRBV19 to TRBJ1-2; perhaps TRBD1 as D (6 bases). This CDR3 contains 15 residues. Trimming removed 5 bases from V and 4 bases from J, with 17 bases in between. CDR1 and CDR2 from the germline V gene are LNHDA and SQIVND (reference sequence). The CDR3 coding sequence is TGTGCCAGTAGTGTCGAAAACAGGGATAGCTATGGCTACACCTTC. This sequence encodes CASSVENRDSYGYTF.

This chain joins TRBV5-5 and TRBJ1-1, with D unclear. Trimming removed 1 base at V and 0 bases at J, with 7 bases between. Germline assignment: CDR1 SGHKS and CDR2 YYEKEE (reference sequence). The CDR3 covers 14 residues. The chain's CDR3 is CASSLYQMNTEAFF. The CDR3 region has the DNA TGTGCCAGCAGCTTGTATCAGATGAACACTGAAGCTTTCTTT.

The genes are TRBV29-1 and TRBJ2-1; 11 positions match TRBD2. The CDR3 loop spans 19 amino acids. CDR1 is SQVTM, CDR2 ANQGSEA, per germline. The ends lost 6 bases at V and 7 bases at J; junction bases unmatched: 23. CDR3 amino acids: CSVQGSRLAGFGVPNEQFF. Written as DNA, the CDR3 is TGCAGCGTACAAGGCAGCAGACTAGCGGGATTCGGAGTCCCGAATGAGCAGTTCTTC.